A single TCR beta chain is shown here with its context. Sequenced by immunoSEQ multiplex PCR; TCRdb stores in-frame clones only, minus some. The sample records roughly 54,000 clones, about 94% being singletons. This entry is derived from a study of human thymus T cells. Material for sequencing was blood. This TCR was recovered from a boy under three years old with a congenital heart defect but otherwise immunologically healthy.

The CDR3 DNA follows: TGCGCCAGCAGCCCGGGACAGGGGGGAATGAACACTGAAGCTTTCTTT. It is translated as CASSPGQGGMNTEAFF. The chain recombines TRBV5-1 with TRBJ1-1; TRBD1 aligns across 11 bases. Trimming removed 4 bases from V and 0 bases from J; junction bases left unmatched: 5. CDR1 and CDR2 (germline): SGHRS, YFSETQ. CDR3 size: 16 residues. The full variable domain, in which reference TRBV5-1 and TRBJ1-1 provide the parts outside the CDR3, is KAGVTQTPRYLIKTRGQQVTLSCSPISGHRSVSWYQQTPGQGLQFLFEYFSETQRNKGNFPGRFSGRQFSNSRSEMNVSTLELGDSALYLCASSPGQGGMNTEAFFGQGTRLTVV.